The 21 T cell receptor beta chains in this list originate from one sample, sequenced in a study of T cells in Graves' hyperthyroidism and ophthalmopathy. RNA transcripts gave rise to amplified TCR beta CDR3 regions. Using the HTBI primer set, a first-round RT-PCR was run on the TCR CDR3. In TCRdb, the multiplex PCR reads were re-called with MiXCR into one record per CDR3 protein. The sample carries a few hundred thousand distinct CDR3 sequences, around 18% recorded once. Sequencing input: blood. The receptors were sampled from a woman aged 40 to 49 with Graves' ophthalmopathy.

This clonotype has a count of ten or more. Written as DNA, the CDR3 is TGTGCCAGCGAGGGGAGGGAGACCCAGTACTTC. Translation: CASEGRETQYF. The chain employs TRBV6-9 and TRBJ2-5, with D possibly TRBD2 on 6 matching bases. Trimming shortened V by 8 bases and J by 5 bases, and 9 bases separated the two germline ends. Germline loops: CDR1 MNHGY, CDR2 SVAAGI. The CDR3 length is 11 residues.

This clonotype was seen at least ten times. The chain links TRBV6-1 to TRBJ2-7; D ambiguous. Germline V gene sequence: CDR1 MNHNS, CDR2 SASEGT. V was pared by 3 bases and J by 6 bases, with 9 bases between. This CDR3 spans 12 amino acids. DNA for the CDR3: TGTGCCAGCAGTGACGACACGATCGAGCAGTACTTC. Translated: CASSDDTIEQYF.

This clonotype was observed at least ten times. This chain links TRBV27 with TRBJ2-7, with TRBD2 identical over 11 bases. Germline V gene lookup returns CDR1 MNHEY and CDR2 SMNVEV (reference sequence). Trimming took 6 bases from V and 2 from J; bases not matched to a gene: 6. The CDR3 is 15 amino acids. CDR3 residues: CASRPLAGGTYEQYF. In DNA, the CDR3 is TGTGCCAGCAGACCCCTAGCGGGAGGCACCTACGAGCAGTACTTC.

There are many counts of this clonotype. The rearrangement links TRBV12-3 or TRBV12-4 to TRBJ1-5; D is perhaps TRBD1 (5 bases). V was shortened by 1 base and J by 6 bases, with 10 bases between the two germline ends. The CDR3 has 14 residues. The CDR3 nucleotides read TGTGCCAGCAGTTTAGGACAGTGGGGTCAGCCCCAGCATTTT. This translates into CASSLGQWGQPQHF.

This clonotype has ten or more counts. This chain connects TRBV11-2 to TRBJ2-7; 16 bases agree with TRBD2. In germline, CDR1 is SGHAT, CDR2 FQNNGV. The CDR3 covers 17 residues. V trimming: 6 bases; J trimming: 3 bases; junction bases outside the gene matches: 8. The CDR3 spells CASREGLAGGTDYEQYF. In DNA, the CDR3 is TGTGCCAGCAGGGAGGGACTAGCGGGAGGGACCGACTACGAGCAGTACTTC.

This clonotype showed up many times. The rearrangement joins TRBV10-3 to TRBJ2-2, with a weak D call TRBD1 (5 bases). This CDR3 has 14 residues. The germline CDR1 and CDR2 sequences are ENHRY and SYGVKD. V lost 6 bases and J 3 bases, leaving 11 bases between the germline ends. CDR3 in DNA: TGTGCCATCAGGAGGCAGGGCGACACCGGGGAGCTGTTTTTT. Translated, it gives CAIRRQGDTGELFF.

This clonotype was counted ten times or more. V and J are TRBV2 and TRBJ2-7, with 12 bases fitting TRBD1. Trimming cost V 6 bases and J 2 bases; bases outside gene matches: 5. CDR3 length equals 15 residues. Germline CDR1 and CDR2: SNHLY and FYNNEI. The CDR3 DNA reads as TGTGCCAGCAGGAGGGACAGGGGGCAAACCTACGAGCAGTACTTC. It encodes CASRRDRGQTYEQYF. The full variable domain, in which reference TRBV2 and TRBJ2-7 provide the parts outside the CDR3, is EPEVTQTPSHQVTQMGQEVILRCVPISNHLYFYWYRQILGQKVEFLVSFYNNEISEKSEIFDDQFSVERPDGSNFTLKIRSTKLEDSAMYFCASRRDRGQTYEQYFGPGTRLTVT.

This clonotype was recorded at least ten times. The J gene is TRBJ2-2, the V gene TRBV29-1, with a weak D call TRBD2 (6 bases). The length of the CDR3 is 14 residues. CDR1 and CDR2 (germline): SQVTM, ANQGSEA. Trimming removed 6 bases from V and 2 bases from J, with 13 bases in between. The CDR3 DNA sequence: TGCAGCGTCATTGTGCGGGACAACACCGGGGAGCTGTTTTTT. This encodes CSVIVRDNTGELFF.

This clonotype was detected many times. The gene calls are TRBV11-2 and TRBJ2-7, with D perhaps matching TRBD1 (5 bases). The V gene lost 5 bases and the J gene lost 1 base, with 18 bases spanning the gap. This CDR3 is built from 16 residues. Per the germline V gene, CDR1 is SGHAT and CDR2 is FQNNGV. The CDR3 loop is CASSRTGGVLSYEQYF. DNA for the CDR3: TGTGCCAGCAGCCGTACAGGCGGAGTTTTATCCTACGAGCAGTACTTC.

The table lists this clonotype with a few counts. A junction boundary mismatches the germline segment, possibly from a read error. The chain links TRBV12-3 or TRBV12-4 to TRBJ1-2; no firm D call. This CDR3 is 14 amino acids long. The CDR3 DNA reads TGTGCCAGCAGTATAGAGGTTACGAATGGTGGCTACATCTTC. Translation gives CASSIEVTNGGYIF.

In this sample, this clonotype turned up once. The genes are TRBV11-1 and TRBJ2-2; the D gene is possibly TRBD1 (6 bases). The V and J ends lost 5 bases and 6 bases respectively, with 19 bases between them. The CDR3 runs 16 residues. CDR1 is SGHAT, CDR2 FQDESV, per germline (reference sequence). The CDR3 spells CASSPMGQGSPGELFF. The CDR3 bases are TGTGCCAGCAGCCCCATGGGGCAGGGGAGCCCCGGGGAGCTGTTTTTT. Based on the CDR3 plus reference TRBV11-1 and TRBJ2-2, the full variable domain is EAEVAQSPRYKITEKSQAVAFWCDPISGHATLYWYRQILGQGPELLVQFQDESVVDDSQLPKDRFSAERLKGVDSTLKIQPAELGDSAMYLCASSPMGQGSPGELFFGEGSRLTVL.

This clonotype was recorded at least ten times. The rearrangement uses TRBV6-2 or TRBV6-3 and TRBJ1-1, with D uncertain. V dropped 9 bases and J dropped 0 bases, with 17 bases sitting between them. Per germline, CDR1 MNHEY and CDR2 SVGEGT. The CDR3 is 15 amino acids. In DNA form, the CDR3 reads TGTGCCAGTTGGAGAATGACGGGTATGAACACTGAAGCTTTCTTT. Its protein is CASWRMTGMNTEAFF.

This clonotype was detected many times. The gene calls are TRBV6-2 or TRBV6-3 and TRBJ2-7; TRBD1 or TRBD2 may be the D gene (5 bases each). CDR1 and CDR2 (germline): MNHEY, SVGEGT. V shed 2 bases and J shed 0 bases, with 14 bases lying between them. The CDR3 length is 16 residues. The CDR3 protein is CASSYPFLGVSYEQYF. The CDR3 region has the DNA TGTGCCAGCAGTTACCCCTTTTTGGGGGTCTCCTACGAGCAGTACTTC.

The gene calls are TRBV11-1 and TRBJ1-3; D might be TRBD1 (6 bases). From germline, CDR1 is SGHAT and CDR2 FQDESV (reference sequence). This CDR3 spans 18 amino acids. Trimming pared 1 base from V and 0 bases from J, leaving 16 bases between. CDR3 sequence: CASSLGGPGGDSGNTIYF. The DNA for the CDR3 is TGTGCCAGCAGCTTAGGAGGACCCGGGGGCGACTCTGGAAACACCATATATTTT.

This clonotype has a count of ten or more. This chain connects TRBV12-5 to TRBJ2-7; 7 nucleotides agree with TRBD2. Germline loops: CDR1 LGHNT, CDR2 FRNRAP. The CDR3 consists of 17 residues. Losses at the gene ends were 0 bases for V and 0 bases for J; bases not matched to a gene: 8. CDR3 protein: CASGLVRGTTGSYEQYF. Here the CDR3 DNA reads TGTGCTAGTGGTTTGGTACGGGGGACTACCGGCTCCTACGAGCAGTACTTC.

This clonotype was found a few times. The J gene is TRBJ2-3, the V gene TRBV30; D not certain. CDR1 is GTSNPN and CDR2 is SVGIG in the germline V gene (reference sequence). The CDR3 contains 14 residues. Trimming cost V 0 bases and J 0 bases, with 7 bases left between them. This CDR3 is CAWSVPPSTDTQYF. The CDR3 bases are TGTGCCTGGAGTGTACCTCCCAGCACAGATACGCAGTATTTT.

The table lists this clonotype with many counts. The chain has TRBV6-5 and TRBJ1-2; 9 nucleotides align to TRBD1. The CDR3 extends over 14 amino acids. V gave up 0 bases and J gave up 10 bases; unmatched junction bases: 6. Germline CDR1 reads MNHEY; CDR2 reads SVGAGI. In DNA, the CDR3 is TGTGCCAGCAGTTACTCGACAGGGGGAACCCACTACACCTTC. This sequence encodes CASSYSTGGTHYTF.

This clonotype turned up a few times. Sequence at one end of the junction differs from germline and may be a read error. The chain links TRBV12-3 or TRBV12-4 to TRBJ1-2; the D is unclear. The CDR3 length is 13 residues. The CDR3 sequence is CASTQDSPYGYNF. The CDR3 nucleotides read TGTGCCAGCACTCAGGATAGCCCGTATGGCTACAACTTC.

This clonotype was detected ten times or more. V and J are TRBV12-3 or TRBV12-4 and TRBJ2-7; 7 nucleotides match TRBD1. The CDR3 spans 11 residues. With V trimmed by 6 bases and J by 7 bases, 3 bases remained unmatched. The CDR3 reads CASRRQGEQYF. In DNA, the CDR3 is TGTGCCAGCAGACGACAGGGTGAGCAGTACTTC.

The chain uses TRBV3-1 and TRBJ2-6; D not resolved. The length of the CDR3 is 17 residues. The ends were cut back, 5 bases at V and 1 base at J, with 15 bases in the middle. The germline V gene has CDR1 LGHDT and CDR2 YNNKEL (reference sequence). The CDR3 sequence: CASSERSLGSGANVLTF. CDR3 bases: TGTGCCAGCAGCGAAAGGAGCCTGGGTTCTGGGGCCAACGTCCTGACTTTC.

In this sample, this clonotype turned up many times. This sequence joins TRBV9 and TRBJ2-7, with 7 bases that match TRBD1. The junction had 11 bases not matched to a gene; V was cut back by 3 bases and J by 2 bases. The CDR3 spans 16 residues. Germline values: CDR1 SGDLS, CDR2 YYNGEE. The CDR3 spells CASSERDSRFPYEQYF. DNA for the CDR3: TGTGCCAGCAGCGAACGGGACAGCCGATTCCCCTACGAGCAGTACTTC.